The T cell receptor (beta chain) under discussion was sequenced for a study of CD8 T cells in Susac syndrome. Reverse transcription used about 0.45 to 1 ug RNA and random hexamers. Amplification of TCR beta CDR3 by immunoSEQ multiplex PCR spanned 54 Vbeta and 13 Jbeta. TCRdb processed the immunoSEQ multiplex PCR reads anew with MiXCR; each CDR3 protein has one entry. The repertoire holds about 180,000 distinct CDR3 sequences, with approximately 96% as singletons. From blood CD8+ and CD4+ T cells, the TCR beta chain was sequenced. Treatment-naive patients with stable or active relapsing-remitting disease were the multiple sclerosis controls. Through negative isolation, CD4+ and CD8+ T cells were obtained, while TEMRA cells were enriched using FACS. V lost 3 bases and J lost 10, with 10 bases in between. CDR3 length: 12 residues. In germline, CDR1 is SGDLS, CDR2 YYNGEE.

The chain carries TRBV9 and TRBJ1-4; D is ambiguous. This receptor was identified in a human donor with multiple sclerosis. The material sequenced was CD8+ T cells from PBMCs. CDR3 sequence: CASSAVTGKLFF. The DNA for the CDR3 is TGTGCCAGCAGCGCGGTTACTGGAAAACTGTTTTTT.